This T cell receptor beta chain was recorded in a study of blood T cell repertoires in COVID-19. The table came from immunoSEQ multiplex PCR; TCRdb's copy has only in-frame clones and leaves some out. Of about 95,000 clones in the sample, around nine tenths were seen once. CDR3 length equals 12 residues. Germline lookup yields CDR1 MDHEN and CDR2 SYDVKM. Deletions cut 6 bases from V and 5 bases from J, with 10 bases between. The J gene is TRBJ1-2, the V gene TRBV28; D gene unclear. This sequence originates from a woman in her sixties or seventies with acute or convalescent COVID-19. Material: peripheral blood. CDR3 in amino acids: CASRLSVYGYTF. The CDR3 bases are TGTGCCAGCAGGCTATCGGTTTATGGCTACACCTTC.